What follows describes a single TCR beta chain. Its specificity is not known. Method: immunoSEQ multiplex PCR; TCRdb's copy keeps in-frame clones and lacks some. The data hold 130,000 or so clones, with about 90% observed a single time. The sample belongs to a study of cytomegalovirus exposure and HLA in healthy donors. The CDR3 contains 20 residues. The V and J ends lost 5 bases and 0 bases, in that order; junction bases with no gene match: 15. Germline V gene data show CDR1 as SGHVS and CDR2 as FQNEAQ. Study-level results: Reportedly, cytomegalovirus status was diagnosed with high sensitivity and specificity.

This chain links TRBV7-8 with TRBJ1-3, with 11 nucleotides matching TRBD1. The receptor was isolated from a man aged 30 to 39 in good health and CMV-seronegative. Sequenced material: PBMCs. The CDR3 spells CASSPRWDRGSPSSGNTIYF. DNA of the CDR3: TGTGCCAGCAGCCCTAGGTGGGACAGGGGGTCGCCCTCCTCTGGAAACACCATATATTTT. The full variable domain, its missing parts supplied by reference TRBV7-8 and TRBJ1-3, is GAGVSQSPRYKVAKRGQDVALRCDPISGHVSLFWYQQALGQGPEFLTYFQNEAQLDKSGLPSDRFFAERPEGSVSTLKIQRTQQEDSAVYLCASSPRWDRGSPSSGNTIYFGEGSWLTVV.